This entry lists 15 T cell receptor beta chains sequenced from one sample in a study of OX40 agonist ivuxolimab in advanced cancers. Sequencing was performed with immunoSEQ multiplex PCR; in TCRdb, only in-frame clones are kept and a portion is missing. The sample lists roughly 100,000 clones, approximately 85% occurring once. The material was CD4+ or CD8+ T cells sorted from blood, obtained in a trial of the OX40 agonist ivuxolimab. These receptors were collected from an adult with an advanced solid tumor such as melanoma, head and neck, liver or kidney cancer.

V and J are TRBV28 and TRBJ2-5; no reliable D call. The better agreement between TRBJ2-7 and the DNA end casts doubt on the J call. The CDR3 runs to 12 residues. Germline V CDR1 and CDR2: MDHEN, SYDVKM. The CDR3 spells CASSLLFNEQYF. CDR3 nucleotides: TGTGCCAGCAGTTTGCTCTTCAACGAGCAGTACTTC.

This clone was observed a few times. The V gene is TRBV27, the J gene TRBJ1-4; the match to TRBD1 covers 8 bases. Germline CDR1 reads MNHEY; CDR2 reads SMNVEV (reference sequence). V dropped 2 bases and J dropped 8; count of bases not matched to a gene: 4. The CDR3 loop spans 14 amino acids. The CDR3 region has the DNA TGTGCCAGCAGTTTAGGACAGGGTGAAGAAAAACTGTTTTTT. It is translated as CASSLGQGEEKLFF. Together with reference TRBV27 and TRBJ1-4, the CDR3 gives the full variable domain: EAQVTQNPRYLITVTGKKLTVTCSQNMNHEYMSWYRQDPGLGLRQIYYSMNVEVTDKGDVPEGYKVSRKEKRNFPLILESPSPNQTSLYFCASSLGQGEEKLFFGSGTQLSVL.

The chain links TRBV4-3 to TRBJ2-3; 7 nucleotides match TRBD1. The germline CDR1 and CDR2 sequences are LGHNA and YSLEER. Trimming cost V 1 base and J 6 bases; bases outside gene matches: 4. This CDR3 is 14 amino acids long. The CDR3 nucleotides read TGCGCCAGCAGCCAAGCCCTGACAGGGGATACGCAGTATTTT. Its protein is CASSQALTGDTQYF.

This rearrangement joins TRBV5-1 to TRBJ1-6, with D possibly matching TRBD1 (5 bases). Trimming took off 0 bases at V and 9 bases at J, with 10 bases between the two ends. This CDR3 is 14 amino acids long. Per germline, CDR1 SGHRS and CDR2 YFSETQ. The CDR3 sequence is CASSLGRVTSPLHF. The CDR3 nucleotides read TGCGCCAGCAGCTTGGGCAGGGTGACTTCACCCCTCCACTTT.

The V gene is TRBV19, the J gene TRBJ2-3; 9 positions agree with TRBD1. CDR1 is LNHDA and CDR2 is SQIVND in the germline V gene (reference sequence). Trimming took 6 bases from V and 8 from J; bases not matched to a gene: 9. This CDR3 comprises 14 residues. The CDR3 sequence is CASRSGTGFGTQYF. CDR3 in DNA: TGTGCCAGTAGATCCGGGACAGGGTTCGGTACGCAGTATTTT.

The chain couples TRBV9 to TRBJ1-2; no clear D gene. This CDR3 region has 15 residues. Germline V gene data show CDR1 as SGDLS and CDR2 as YYNGEE. The V gene lost 0 bases and the J gene lost 2 bases, with 11 bases spanning the gap. CDR3 region: CASSVEPGGNYGYTF. In DNA form, the CDR3 reads TGTGCCAGCAGCGTAGAGCCCGGAGGGAACTATGGCTACACCTTC. Using reference TRBV9 and TRBJ1-2 for the parts outside the CDR3, the full variable domain is DSGVTQTPKHLITATGQRVTLRCSPRSGDLSVYWYQQSLDQGLQFLIQYYNGEERAKGNILERFSAQQFPDLHSELNLSSLELGDSALYFCASSVEPGGNYGYTFGSGTRLTVV.

This clone was detected a few times. V usage is TRBV7-9 and J usage is TRBJ2-1; TRBD2 matches 9 bases. V shed 5 bases and J 4 bases; nucleotides not matched to a gene: 6. This CDR3 region has 15 residues. Germline CDR1 and CDR2: SEHNR and FQNEAQ (reference sequence). The CDR3 DNA sequence: TGTGCCAGCAGCGATGAGGCGGGAGGGTACAATGAGCAGTTCTTC. Translated: CASSDEAGGYNEQFF.

The chain uses TRBV9 and TRBJ2-3; D gene unclear. The V and J ends lost 4 bases and 0 bases respectively, with 12 bases between them. This CDR3 is built from 15 residues. Per germline, CDR1 SGDLS and CDR2 YYNGEE. CDR3 residues: CASSPLDISTDTQYF. As DNA, the CDR3 is TGTGCCAGCAGCCCCCTAGACATCAGCACAGATACGCAGTATTTT.

This clone was observed once. This rearrangement joins TRBV7-2 to TRBJ2-3; TRBD2 agrees at 11 bases. Trimming removed 3 bases from V and 4 bases from J; junction bases left unmatched: 3. Looked up from germline, CDR1 is SGHTA and CDR2 is FQGNSA. This CDR3 comprises 15 residues. This CDR3 is CASSFTSGSPDTQYF. The CDR3 bases are TGTGCCAGCAGCTTTACTAGCGGGAGCCCAGATACGCAGTATTTT. The variable domain in full, completed from reference TRBV7-2 and TRBJ2-3, reads GAGVSQSPSNKVTEKGKDVELRCDPISGHTALYWYRQSLGQGLEFLIYFQGNSAPDKSGLPSDRFSAERTGGSVSTLTIQRTQQEDSAVYLCASSFTSGSPDTQYFGPGTRLTVL.

The chain uses TRBV6-5 and TRBJ1-2; possible D gene TRBD1, 5 bases. V dropped 6 bases and J dropped 1 base, with 9 bases sitting between them. The germline gives CDR1 MNHEY, CDR2 SVGAGI. This CDR3 comprises 13 residues. In DNA form, the CDR3 reads TGTGCCAGCAGCTTGACAGTTAACTATGGCTACACCTTC. It codes for CASSLTVNYGYTF.

The J gene is TRBJ2-2, the V gene TRBV7-6, with D possibly matching TRBD2 (6 bases). CDR3 size: 16 residues. From germline, CDR1 is SGHVS and CDR2 FNYEAQ. Trimming took off 5 bases at V and 8 bases at J, with 21 bases between the two ends. The CDR3 DNA reads TGTGCCAGCAGCAACAGAGACCCTGGCGGGGTTGGGGAGCTGTTTTTT. Its translation: CASSNRDPGGVGELFF.

The gene calls are TRBV11-2 and TRBJ2-2; D not resolved. The CDR3 totals 14 residues. CDR1 and CDR2 (germline): SGHAT, FQNNGV. V dropped 1 base and J dropped 4 bases, with 7 bases sitting between them. CDR3 in DNA: TGTGCCAGCAGCTTAGGTACCGGCACCGGGGAGCTGTTTTTT. Translating it yields CASSLGTGTGELFF.

In its sample, this clone was seen a few times. The rearrangement links TRBV28 to TRBJ2-7; tentative D call: TRBD1 (5 bases). Trimming cost V 5 bases and J 1 base, with 9 bases left between them. The germline gives CDR1 MDHEN, CDR2 SYDVKM. This CDR3 spans 13 amino acids. The CDR3 region has the DNA TGTGCCAGCAGTCCAGGGCTGTCCTACGAGCAGTACTTC. Translated: CASSPGLSYEQYF.

The chain is built from TRBV7-9 and TRBJ1-2; D is unclear. The CDR3 spans 12 residues. V was clipped by 5 bases and J by 7 bases, with 11 bases between them. Germline V gives CDR1 SEHNR, CDR2 FQNEAQ (reference sequence). DNA for the CDR3: TGTGCCAGCAGCCCCAGCGGAGGTGGCTACACCTTC. It translates to CASSPSGGGYTF. The variable domain in full, completed from reference TRBV7-9 and TRBJ1-2, reads DTGVSQNPRHKITKRGQNVTFRCDPISEHNRLYWYRQTLGQGPEFLTYFQNEAQLEKSRLLSDRFSAERPKGSFSTLEIQRTEQGDSAMYLCASSPSGGGYTFGSGTRLTVV.

This clone was picked up one time. V and J are TRBV19 and TRBJ2-5; 8 nucleotides agree with TRBD1. V lost 3 bases and J lost 4; bases outside the gene matches: 1. The CDR3 spans 13 residues. Germline V lookup: CDR1 LNHDA, CDR2 SQIVND (reference sequence). CDR3 nucleotide sequence: TGTGCCAGTAGTATTGGACAGGGAGAGACCCAGTACTTC. It yields the protein CASSIGQGETQYF.